The 14 T cell receptor beta chains listed next were all sequenced from one sample in a study of T cells expressing NK-cell markers. From the 5' RACE reads, TCRdb lists one entry per CDR3 protein and no DNA. Found here are more than 400,000 distinct CDR3 sequences; the top ten clones hold less than 7.5%. Sequencing was done on a sample of blood T cells: a sorted CD56 or NKG2C T cell subset, CD4+ or CD8+ T cells, or bulk PBMC T cells (not recorded which). These TCRs come from a woman between 18 and 70 years old in good health.

The rearrangement joins TRBV7-2 to TRBJ1-5. Germline V gene data show CDR1 as SGHTA and CDR2 as FQGNSA. The CDR3 contains 17 residues. CDR3 amino acids: CASSLALRYHSNQPQHF.

This chain uses TRBV4-1 with TRBJ2-5; TCRdb designates TRBD1, a call that cannot be tested without DNA. Germline V CDR1 and CDR2: MGHRA, YSYEKL. The CDR3 sequence is 14 residues long. The CDR3 loop is CASSQQGVQETQYF.

The V gene is TRBV4-1, the J gene TRBJ1-2; TCRdb proposes TRBD1, but this gene call is untestable without DNA. The CDR3 is made up of 19 amino acids. Germline V CDR1 and CDR2: MGHRA, YSYEKL. CDR3 region: CASSQDESVKQGVRYGYTF.

The rearrangement links TRBV29-1 to TRBJ2-7; with no DNA, the TCRdb D assignment of TRBD2 cannot be verified. The CDR3 spans 16 residues. Germline-derived CDR1 and CDR2 are SQVTM and ANQGSEA. The CDR3 protein is CSVEDGTSGRPYEQYF.

The chain carries TRBV5-1 and TRBJ2-2; TCRdb designates TRBD1, a call that cannot be tested without DNA. The CDR3 has 13 residues. The V gene's germline CDR1 is SGHRS and CDR2 YFSETQ. Here the CDR3 reads CASSSGQIGELFF.

This sequence joins TRBV28 and TRBJ2-1; the D call from TCRdb, TRBD2, cannot be confirmed without DNA. The germline V gene has CDR1 MDHEN and CDR2 SYDVKM. The CDR3 length is 15 residues. The chain's CDR3 is CASSLRREGRWEQFF.

This chain uses TRBV19 with TRBJ2-1; TCRdb gives TRBD1 as the D gene, but with no DNA this cannot be confirmed. Germline V gene data show CDR1 as LNHDA and CDR2 as SQIVND (reference sequence). The CDR3 has 14 residues. The CDR3: CASSGAESYNEQFF.

This chain links TRBV9 with TRBJ1-1; the TRBD1 assignment by TCRdb is unverifiable without DNA. The CDR3 sequence is 13 residues long. Germline-derived CDR1 and CDR2 are SGDLS and YYNGEE. Here the CDR3 reads CASSPRLRTEAFF.

This chain joins TRBV27 and TRBJ2-1. CDR1 MNHEY and CDR2 SMNVEV come from the germline V gene (reference sequence). The CDR3 runs 14 residues. The chain's CDR3 is CASSLYADSNEQFF.

V and J are TRBV12-3 or TRBV12-4 and TRBJ2-7; as DNA is missing, the TRBD1 call by TCRdb cannot be tested. The CDR3 length is 14 residues. CDR3 sequence reads: CASSPRPGSYEQYF.

The chain is built from TRBV5-1 and TRBJ2-3; TCRdb calls TRBD1, which cannot be checked without DNA. From germline, CDR1 is SGHRS and CDR2 YFSETQ. This CDR3 region has 15 residues. CDR3 region: CASSLGQGATDTQYF.

The chain employs TRBV12-3 or TRBV12-4 and TRBJ1-4; the D call from TCRdb, TRBD1, cannot be confirmed without DNA. This CDR3 has 13 residues. The CDR3 sequence: CASSFVLGEKLFF.

The chain has TRBV6-6 and TRBJ1-4. Germline V CDR1 and CDR2: MNHNY, SVGAGI (reference sequence). This CDR3 has 11 amino acids. CDR3 sequence reads: CASSFDEKLFF.

The chain has TRBV20-1 and TRBJ2-4. Germline V gene sequence: CDR1 DFQATT, CDR2 SNEGSKA (reference sequence). This CDR3 spans 14 amino acids. CDR3 sequence reads: CSAREHPTGNIQHF.